This T cell receptor (beta chain) was sequenced during a study of T cell changes during pregnancy in multiple sclerosis. Germline assignment: CDR1 SNHLY and CDR2 FYNNEI. Trimming removed 3 bases at V and 7 bases at J, with 12 bases between. The CDR3 has 14 residues. Data came from immunoSEQ multiplex PCR; TCRdb stores just in-frame clones and leaves some out. Here the sample spans over 45,000 clones, 80% to 90% being singletons. The specimen comprised peripheral blood, sampled in the first trimester of pregnancy. This rearrangement joins TRBV2 to TRBJ1-4, with D perhaps TRBD1 (5 bases). This TCR derives from a female donor with multiple sclerosis, enrolled in a pregnancy study. The CDR3: CASSEGRSGEKLFF. The CDR3 coding sequence is TGTGCCAGCAGTGAGGGGCGGAGTGGTGAAAAACTGTTTTTT. The variable domain in full, completed from reference TRBV2 and TRBJ1-4, reads EPEVTQTPSHQVTQMGQEVILRCVPISNHLYFYWYRQILGQKVEFLVSFYNNEISEKSEIFDDQFSVERPDGSNFTLKIRSTKLEDSAMYFCASSEGRSGEKLFFGSGTQLSVL.